The 31 T cell receptor beta chains presented below share a single source sample, sequenced in a study of blood T cell repertoires in COVID-19. Assay used: immunoSEQ multiplex PCR; TCRdb lists only in-frame clones, some missing. The table includes tens of thousands of clones, roughly 89% detected once. The sample taken for sequencing was peripheral blood. The receptors stem from a woman in her forties or fifties in a cohort sampled during active COVID-19.

J is TRBJ2-5 and V is TRBV10-3; D remains ambiguous. V lost 0 bases and J 3 bases, leaving 5 bases between the germline ends. This CDR3 has 13 residues. CDR1 ENHRY and CDR2 SYGVKD come from the germline V gene. DNA for the CDR3: TGTGCCATCAGTGAGTCTGTCAAAGAGACCCAGTACTTC. It translates to CAISESVKETQYF.

The gene calls are TRBV7-9 and TRBJ2-5, with D possibly TRBD1 on 5 matching bases. V shed 2 bases and J shed 2 bases, with 9 bases lying between them. The CDR3 extends over 14 amino acids. Per the germline V gene, CDR1 is SEHNR and CDR2 is FQNEAQ (reference sequence). In nucleotides, the CDR3 is TGTGCCAGCAGCTTATCGACAGCTCAAGAGACCCAGTACTTC. It yields the protein CASSLSTAQETQYF.

This chain uses TRBV6-5 with TRBJ2-5; the match to TRBD1 covers 9 bases. Germline CDR1 is MNHEY and CDR2 is SVGAGI. Trimming at V came to 6 bases and at J to 2 bases, leaving 1 base not matched to a gene. CDR3 length equals 13 residues. CDR3 coding DNA: TGTGCCAGCAGCGGACAGGGGCAAGAGACCCAGTACTTC. Protein sequence: CASSGQGQETQYF.

The genes are TRBV4-2 and TRBJ2-1; D is uncertain. V gave up 0 bases and J gave up 0 bases, with 12 bases separating them. The germline gives CDR1 LGHNA, CDR2 YNFKEQ. The CDR3 is 17 residues long. CDR3 DNA sequence: TGTGCCAGCAGCCAAGATGGCGGCCGCCTCTCCTACAATGAGCAGTTCTTC. Translating it yields CASSQDGGRLSYNEQFF.

CDR3 sequence: CASSLPARVSGNTIYF. The CDR3 DNA reads TGTGCCAGCAGCTTACCTGCACGGGTTTCTGGAAACACCATATATTTT. V and J are TRBV11-3 and TRBJ1-3; unclear D gene. Trimming cost V 2 bases and J 1 base, with 12 bases left between them. The length of the CDR3 is 16 residues. The V gene's germline CDR1 is SGHNT and CDR2 YENEEA.

V is TRBV5-1 and J is TRBJ1-1; possibly TRBD1 for D (6 bases). The CDR3 contains 14 residues. Trimming removed 1 base from V and 1 base from J, with 8 bases in between. Germline V gene data show CDR1 as SGHRS and CDR2 as YFSETQ. The CDR3 sequence is CASSLSDRNTEAFF. The CDR3 DNA is TGCGCCAGCAGCTTGTCGGACAGGAACACTGAAGCTTTCTTT.

The V and J genes are TRBV2 and TRBJ1-6; no definite D call. V was clipped by 0 bases and J by 10 bases, with 13 bases between them. Germline V CDR1 and CDR2: SNHLY, FYNNEI. This CDR3 comprises 15 residues. CDR3 region: CASSEAPGIGSPLHF. The CDR3 DNA sequence: TGTGCCAGCAGTGAAGCGCCGGGGATCGGATCACCCCTCCACTTT.

This clone showed up just once. This chain connects TRBV28 to TRBJ1-1, with D perhaps TRBD1 (5 bases). The CDR3 extends over 16 amino acids. Per germline, CDR1 MDHEN and CDR2 SYDVKM. V was cut by 3 bases and J by 5 bases, with 19 bases left in between. CDR3 protein: CASSFLAGGGETEAFF. In DNA, the CDR3 is TGTGCCAGCAGTTTTCTGGCCGGGGGGGGAGAAACTGAAGCTTTCTTT. Complete variable domain (other parts from reference TRBV28 and TRBJ1-1): DVKVTQSSRYLVKRTGEKVFLECVQDMDHENMFWYRQDPGLGLRLIYFSYDVKMKEKGDIPEGYSVSREKKERFSLILESASTNQTSMYLCASSFLAGGGETEAFFGQGTRLTVV.

The chain is built from TRBV6-5 and TRBJ1-2, with TRBD1 matching over 9 bases. With 5 bases clipped from V and 5 bases from J, the junction kept 6 bases outside the gene matches. CDR3 size: 14 residues. Per germline, CDR1 MNHEY and CDR2 SVGAGI. The CDR3 is CASSTTGTGYGYTF. CDR3 coding DNA: TGTGCCAGCAGTACCACCGGGACAGGGTATGGCTACACCTTC.

The chain is built from TRBV3-1 (or the pseudogene TRBV3-2) and TRBJ1-5; no firm D call. Trimming removed 1 base at V and 6 bases at J, with 4 bases between. Germline CDR1 and CDR2: LGHDT and YNNKEL (reference sequence). This CDR3 has 12 residues. CDR3 amino acids: CASSQAGQPQHF. The CDR3 DNA follows: TGTGCCAGCAGCCAAGCGGGTCAGCCCCAGCATTTT.

The genes are TRBV29-1 and TRBJ2-6; D may be TRBD1 (5 bases). This CDR3 is built from 15 residues. Looked up from germline, CDR1 is SQVTM and CDR2 is ANQGSEA. CDR3 loop: CRDADSAVGANVLTF. The DNA for the CDR3 is TGCAGAGATGCAGACAGCGCTGTAGGGGCCAACGTCCTGACTTTC.

The chain has TRBV5-1 and TRBJ2-7; 8 positions agree with TRBD1. Germline V CDR1 and CDR2: SGHRS, YFSETQ. Trimming removed 5 bases from V and 0 bases from J; junction bases left unmatched: 7. The CDR3 has 15 residues. In nucleotides, the CDR3 is TGCGCCAGCAGGACTGGACAGGGTAACTCCTACGAGCAGTACTTC. Translating it yields CASRTGQGNSYEQYF.

This clone appeared a few times. This rearrangement joins TRBV29-1 to TRBJ1-1; 7 bases match TRBD1. Germline CDR1 SQVTM, CDR2 ANQGSEA. V shed 4 bases, J shed 0 bases, and the junction held 5 bases outside the gene matches. The CDR3 length is 14 residues. CDR3 loop: CSVARGTMNTEAFF. CDR3 nucleotides: TGCAGCGTTGCCAGGGGGACCATGAACACTGAAGCTTTCTTT.

The chain uses TRBV11-3 and TRBJ2-2; tentative D call: TRBD1 (5 bases). Germline lookup yields CDR1 SGHNT and CDR2 YENEEA. The CDR3 has 13 residues. The V end lost 5 bases, the J end lost 1 base, and 5 bases lay between the germline ends. The CDR3 is CASSDRNTGELFF. The CDR3 DNA reads as TGTGCCAGCAGCGACAGGAACACCGGGGAGCTGTTTTTT.

The chain uses TRBV5-1 and TRBJ2-3, with D unresolved. The V end was cut by 0 bases, the J end by 3 bases, with 14 bases between. The germline V gene has CDR1 SGHRS and CDR2 YFSETQ. The CDR3 covers 16 residues. The DNA of the CDR3 is TGCGCCAGCAGCTTGGCGTCAGGCCCTAAGACAGATACGCAGTATTTT. It is translated as CASSLASGPKTDTQYF.

This clone was seen just once. The genes are TRBV9 and TRBJ1-4, with 7 positions matching TRBD1. Germline V gives CDR1 SGDLS, CDR2 YYNGEE. This CDR3 region has 16 residues. The J segment lost 0 bases and the V segment lost 0 bases, leaving 2 bases of the junction unmatched. The DNA for the CDR3 is TGTGCCAGCAGCGTAGATCAGGGGGCAACTAATGAAAAACTGTTTTTT. Its protein product is CASSVDQGATNEKLFF. The whole variable domain, filled in from reference TRBV9 and TRBJ1-4, reads DSGVTQTPKHLITATGQRVTLRCSPRSGDLSVYWYQQSLDQGLQFLIQYYNGEERAKGNILERFSAQQFPDLHSELNLSSLELGDSALYFCASSVDQGATNEKLFFGSGTQLSVL.

The V call is TRBV5-6, the J call TRBJ1-2, with a weak D call TRBD1 (6 bases). This CDR3 has 16 amino acids. V shed 0 bases and J shed 4 bases, with 16 bases lying between them. Germline V gene data show CDR1 as SGHDT and CDR2 as YYEEEE. CDR3 in amino acids: CASSLGTFGQSYGYTF. The CDR3 nucleotides read TGTGCCAGCAGCTTGGGAACCTTCGGACAGTCCTATGGCTACACCTTC.

The chain uses TRBV7-9 and TRBJ2-5, with D tentatively TRBD2 (5 bases). The V gene's germline CDR1 is SEHNR and CDR2 FQNEAQ (reference sequence). With 6 bases removed from V and 5 bases from J, the gap between germline ends came to 19 bases. This CDR3 is 15 amino acids long. CDR3 coding DNA: TGTGCCAGCAGAAACAGCAGAGGGCCAAGCGAGACCCAGTACTTC. This gives the protein CASRNSRGPSETQYF. The whole variable domain, filled in from reference TRBV7-9 and TRBJ2-5, reads DTGVSQNPRHKITKRGQNVTFRCDPISEHNRLYWYRQTLGQGPEFLTYFQNEAQLEKSRLLSDRFSAERPKGSFSTLEIQRTEQGDSAMYLCASRNSRGPSETQYFGPGTRLLVL.

The rearrangement links TRBV10-3 to TRBJ2-7; 12 bases are a match to TRBD1. In germline, CDR1 is ENHRY, CDR2 SYGVKD. The junction had 9 bases not matched to a gene; V was cut back by 6 bases and J by 6 bases. The CDR3 runs 15 residues. The chain's CDR3 is CAISLYGTGGGEQYF. CDR3 nucleotide sequence: TGTGCCATCAGCCTGTACGGGACAGGGGGCGGCGAGCAGTACTTC.

This sequence joins TRBV2 and TRBJ1-1; D is possibly TRBD1 (5 bases). Germline V gene lookup returns CDR1 SNHLY and CDR2 FYNNEI. V was pared by 9 bases and J by 4 bases, with 15 bases between. The CDR3 is 13 amino acids. The CDR3 DNA sequence: TGTGCCAGTGCAGCGGGACCCCTCACTGAAGCTTTCTTT. Translating it yields CASAAGPLTEAFF. Full variable domain (rest looked up from reference TRBV2 and TRBJ1-1): EPEVTQTPSHQVTQMGQEVILRCVPISNHLYFYWYRQILGQKVEFLVSFYNNEISEKSEIFDDQFSVERPDGSNFTLKIRSTKLEDSAMYFCASAAGPLTEAFFGQGTRLTVV.

This sequence joins TRBV2 and TRBJ1-4; 9 bases match TRBD1. Germline V gene data show CDR1 as SNHLY and CDR2 as FYNNEI. With 7 bases clipped from V and 5 bases from J, the junction kept 5 bases outside the gene matches. CDR3 length: 14 residues. Written as DNA, the CDR3 is TGTGCCAGCAACCGACAGGGGGTGAATGAAAAACTGTTTTTT. Protein product: CASNRQGVNEKLFF.

The rearrangement joins TRBV7-2 to TRBJ1-2; TRBD1 aligns across 11 bases. Germline CDR1 reads SGHTA; CDR2 reads FQGNSA. CDR3 size: 15 residues. Germline trimming cut 0 bases from V and 8 bases from J; bases unmatched to any gene: 5. CDR3 region: CASSLARDRGGGYTF. CDR3 in DNA: TGTGCCAGCAGCTTAGCGAGGGACAGGGGGGGAGGCTACACCTTC.

This rearrangement joins TRBV3-1 (or the pseudogene TRBV3-2) to TRBJ2-3, with TRBD2 matching 9 bases. CDR3 length equals 21 residues. V shed 0 bases, J shed 3 bases, and the junction held 19 bases outside the gene matches. The germline CDR1 and CDR2 sequences are LGHDT and YNNKEL (reference sequence). The CDR3 DNA reads as TGTGCCAGCAGCCAAGATCTGTCCTATTGGTTGGCGGGGGGGAAGACAGATACGCAGTATTTT. It translates to CASSQDLSYWLAGGKTDTQYF.

The V and J genes are TRBV30 and TRBJ2-2, with unresolved D. V lost 5 bases and J 5 bases, leaving 12 bases between the germline ends. The germline CDR1 and CDR2 sequences are GTSNPN and SVGIG (reference sequence). The CDR3 length is 13 residues. Written as DNA, the CDR3 is TGTGCCTGGTTGAGATTTTCAACCGGGGAGCTGTTTTTT. Its translation is CAWLRFSTGELFF.

The chain employs TRBV18 and TRBJ1-1, with 8 bases fitting TRBD1. After removal of 3 bases from V and 4 bases from J, the junction contained 7 bases not matched to a gene. CDR3 length equals 15 residues. CDR1 is KGHSH, CDR2 LQKENI, per germline. CDR3 DNA: TGTGCCAGCTCACCGGACAGGGCGTATGGCACTGAAGCTTTCTTT. Amino acids: CASSPDRAYGTEAFF.

V is TRBV13 and J is TRBJ2-2; D ambiguous. This CDR3 spans 13 amino acids. V lost 3 bases to trimming and J lost 1 base, with 3 bases between them. The germline V gene has CDR1 PRHDT and CDR2 FYEKMQ (reference sequence). For the CDR3, the DNA is TGTGCCAGCAGCTTCCAGAACACCGGGGAGCTGTTTTTT. It specifies CASSFQNTGELFF.

The CDR3 nucleotides are TGCGCCAGCAACAAGGACGACAGTATTTCCTACAATGAGCAGTTCTTC. Its protein is CASNKDDSISYNEQFF. The chain recombines TRBV5-1 with TRBJ2-1; TRBD1 is a possible D gene (5 bases). The CDR3 loop spans 16 amino acids. Trimming cost V 6 bases and J 1 base, with 17 bases left between them. CDR1 and CDR2 (germline): SGHRS, YFSETQ.

This clone was recorded once. This chain joins TRBV5-4 and TRBJ2-3; tentatively, D is TRBD2 (5 bases). The germline V and J ends were trimmed by 6 bases and 2 bases, with 13 bases remaining between them. CDR3 length: 14 residues. Germline V gene sequence: CDR1 SGHNT, CDR2 YYREEE (reference sequence). The CDR3 here is CASTSGGYTDTQYF. CDR3 DNA sequence: TGTGCCAGCACCTCTGGCGGGTACACAGATACGCAGTATTTT.

This chain uses TRBV11-2 with TRBJ2-7, with D possibly being TRBD1 (6 bases). In germline, CDR1 is SGHAT, CDR2 FQNNGV. Deletions cut 2 bases from V and 4 bases from J, with 15 bases between. This CDR3 is 15 amino acids long. The CDR3 loop reads CASSLQTGSSYEQYF. DNA of the CDR3: TGTGCCAGCAGCTTACAAACAGGGAGCTCTTACGAGCAGTACTTC.

The J gene is TRBJ1-5, the V gene TRBV10-3; the D gene is possibly TRBD1 (6 bases). Germline V gives CDR1 ENHRY, CDR2 SYGVKD. This CDR3 has 15 amino acids. Trimming took off 4 bases at V and 8 bases at J, with 18 bases between the two ends. This chain's CDR3 is CAISVDYRDDEPQHF. CDR3 nucleotides: TGTGCCATCAGTGTAGACTACAGGGATGATGAGCCCCAGCATTTT.

The chain is built from TRBV7-2 and TRBJ1-3, with TRBD1 matching over 8 bases. CDR3 length: 19 amino acids. CDR1 SGHTA and CDR2 FQGNSA come from the germline V gene. Losses at the gene ends were 2 bases for V and 3 bases for J; bases not matched to a gene: 15. The CDR3 DNA follows: TGTGCCAGCAGCTTACTCGTCCTCGTGACAGGGGAATTTGGAAACACCATATATTTT. Amino acid sequence: CASSLLVLVTGEFGNTIYF. Complete variable domain (other parts from reference TRBV7-2 and TRBJ1-3): GAGVSQSPSNKVTEKGKDVELRCDPISGHTALYWYRQSLGQGLEFLIYFQGNSAPDKSGLPSDRFSAERTGGSVSTLTIQRTQQEDSAVYLCASSLLVLVTGEFGNTIYFGEGSWLTVV.